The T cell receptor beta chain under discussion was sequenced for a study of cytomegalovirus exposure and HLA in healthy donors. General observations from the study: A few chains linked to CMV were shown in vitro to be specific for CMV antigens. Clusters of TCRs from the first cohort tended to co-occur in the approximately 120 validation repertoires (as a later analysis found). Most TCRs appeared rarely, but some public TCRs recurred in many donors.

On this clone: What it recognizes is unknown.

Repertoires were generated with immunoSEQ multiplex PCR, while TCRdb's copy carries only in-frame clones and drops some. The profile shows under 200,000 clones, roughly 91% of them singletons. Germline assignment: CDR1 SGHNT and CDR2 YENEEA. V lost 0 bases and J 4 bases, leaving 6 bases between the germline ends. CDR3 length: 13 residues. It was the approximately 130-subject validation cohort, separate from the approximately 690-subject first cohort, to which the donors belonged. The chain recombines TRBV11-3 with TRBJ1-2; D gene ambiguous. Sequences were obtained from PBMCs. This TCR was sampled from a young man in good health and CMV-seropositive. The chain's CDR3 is CASSLDQVYGYTF. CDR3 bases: TGTGCCAGCAGCTTAGATCAGGTCTATGGCTACACCTTC. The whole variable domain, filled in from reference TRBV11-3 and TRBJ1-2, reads EAGVVQSPRYKIIEKKQPVAFWCNPISGHNTLYWYLQNLGQGPELLIRYENEEAVDDSQLPKDRFSAERLKGVDSTLKIQPAELGDSAVYLCASSLDQVYGYTFGSGTRLTVV.